The rows below give T cell receptor beta chains drawn from one sample of a study of cytomegalovirus exposure and HLA in healthy donors. The method was immunoSEQ multiplex PCR; TCRdb's version includes in-frame clones alone and lacks a portion of them. The sample contains about 210,000 clones, approximately 90% of which appear only once. Source material: PBMCs. The receptors were sampled from a boy between 2 and 10 years old in good health and CMV-seronegative. Both conserved end residues are part of each CDR3. The D gene is left open where the match is weak. Where a row states a size, it is once, few, many or the class of an expanded clone; other rows omit it.

clone size,J gene,D gene,V gene,CDR3 protein,CDR3 DNA
.,TRBJ1-2,.,TRBV27,CASSLKDGRISLGYTF,TGTGCCAGCAGTTTAAAGGATGGCAGGATCTCTCTTGGCTACACCTTC
.,TRBJ1-1,.,TRBV30,CAWCFGGYTEAFF,TGTGCCTGGTGTTTTGGGGGCTATACTGAAGCTTTCTTT
.,TRBJ1-1,TRBD1,TRBV2,CASPRGSNTEAFF,TGTGCCAGCCCCAGGGGGTCGAACACTGAAGCTTTCTTT
.,TRBJ1-4,TRBD1,TRBV7-9,CASSSAPTGGAGVGEKLFF,TGTGCCAGCAGCTCCGCCCCGACAGGGGGCGCGGGGGTTGGTGAAAAACTGTTTTTT
.,TRBJ2-3,TRBD2,TRBV9,CASSPRGGGRTVGTDTQYF,TGTGCCAGCAGCCCTCGGGGCGGGGGGCGCACCGTGGGCACAGATACGCAGTATTTT
.,TRBJ2-7,.,TRBV28,CASSKTGTPSYEQYF,TGTGCCAGCAGTAAAACCGGGACACCCTCCTACGAGCAGTACTTC
once,TRBJ1-1,.,TRBV7-9,CASSLGPGYRTEAFF,TGTGCCAGCAGCCTAGGGCCAGGTTATAGGACTGAAGCTTTCTTT
few,TRBJ2-7,.,TRBV5-4,CASRAGLDNYEQYF,TGTGCCAGCAGGGCGGGACTCGATAACTACGAGCAGTACTTC
once,TRBJ2-3,TRBD2,TRBV7-6,CASSPRTSAGTDTQYF,TGTGCCAGCAGCCCGCGGACTAGCGCGGGCACAGATACGCAGTATTTT
.,TRBJ1-6,.,TRBV28,CASRNERYNSPLHF,TGTGCCAGCAGAAACGAACGCTACAATTCACCCCTCCACTTT
once,TRBJ1-1,.,TRBV7-3,CASSEGNTGAFF,TGTGCCAGCAGCGAGGGTAACACTGGAGCTTTCTTT
.,TRBJ2-7,.,TRBV7-2,CASSRIAGRSYEQYF,TGTGCCAGCAGCCGGATAGCCGGTCGTTCCTACGAGCAGTACTTC
.,TRBJ2-3,TRBD2,TRBV5-4,CASSLGLAGGLSGGTQYF,TGTGCCAGCAGCTTGGGACTAGCGGGAGGCTTGTCGGGAGGGACGCAGTATTTT
.,TRBJ2-1,TRBD1,TRBV7-9,CASSLRGQGGNEQFF,TGTGCCAGCAGCTTAAGGGGACAGGGAGGAAATGAGCAGTTCTTC
.,TRBJ2-3,.,TRBV5-1,CASSLDGGTDTQYF,TGCGCCAGCAGCTTGGACGGGGGTACAGATACGCAGTATTTT
.,TRBJ1-2,TRBD1,TRBV5-8,CASSIRQGDGYTF,TGTGCCAGCAGCATCCGACAGGGGGACGGCTACACCTTC
once,TRBJ2-7,TRBD2,TRBV7-8,CASSLALRGGVGEQYF,TGTGCCAGCAGCTTAGCGTTACGCGGGGGAGTCGGCGAGCAGTACTTC
.,TRBJ1-1,.,TRBV14,CASSQLTVKNTEAFF,TGTGCCAGCAGCCAACTAACAGTCAAGAACACTGAAGCTTTCTTT
once,TRBJ1-2,.,TRBV19,CASTAAGVVGGYTF,TGTGCCAGTACCGCTGCGGGGGTAGTGGGTGGCTACACCTTC
.,TRBJ2-1,.,TRBV7-6,CASSFSGLPPLNEQFF,TGTGCCAGCAGCTTTAGCGGCCTGCCCCCCCTAAATGAGCAGTTCTTC